Listed below are T cell receptor beta chains from one sample, sequenced in a study of shared clonotypes between healthy human individuals. Measured with immunoSEQ multiplex PCR; TCRdb has only the in-frame clones, and not every one. Found here are over a million clones, around 95% of them singletons; the top ten hold more than 0.9%. Sequenced material: naive CD4+ T cells sorted from blood. All receptors come from a man aged 25-45 years in good health. Each CDR3 is given with its conserved first and last residue. A D gene is named only where the DNA matches it firmly. Size tells how often a clone was seen (once, few, many) or the class of an expanded clone, and some rows leave it out.

TRBD1,TRBJ2-7,TRBV9,.,CASSVGQGAYEQYF,TGTGCCAGCAGCGTAGGCCAGGGGGCCTACGAGCAGTACTTC
.,TRBJ1-1,TRBV27,.,CASSWAGSTEAFF,TGTGCCAGCAGTTGGGCAGGGAGCACTGAAGCTTTCTTT
.,TRBJ2-7,TRBV10-3,.,CAISDPRGVYEQYF,TGTGCCATCAGTGACCCCAGGGGGGTCTACGAGCAGTACTTC
.,TRBJ2-1,TRBV7-9,.,CASSLSVARTTDVYNEQFF,TGTGCCAGCAGCTTAAGTGTCGCGCGAACAACGGACGTCTACAATGAGCAGTTCTTC
.,TRBJ2-4,TRBV2,.,CASSPRTSNIQYF,TGTGCCAGCAGTCCGAGGACCTCAAACATTCAGTACTTC
.,TRBJ2-7,TRBV7-2,.,CASSLGPFSYEQYF,TGTGCCAGCAGCTTAGGGCCTTTCTCCTACGAGCAGTACTTC
TRBD1,TRBJ2-5,TRBV18,.,CASSSRDSQETQYF,TGTGCCAGCTCATCCCGGGACAGCCAAGAGACCCAGTACTTC
.,TRBJ1-1,TRBV28,.,CASTPLLGHTEAFF,TGTGCCAGCACCCCCTTGTTGGGGCACACTGAAGCTTTCTTT
TRBD2,TRBJ2-5,TRBV15,.,CATSREQPGLAGVEETQYF,TGTGCCACCAGCAGAGAACAACCGGGACTAGCGGGAGTTGAGGAGACCCAGTACTTC
TRBD1,TRBJ2-1,TRBV9,once,CASSLLGQTYNEQFF,TGTGCCAGCAGCCTTTTGGGACAGACTTACAATGAGCAGTTCTTC
TRBD2,TRBJ2-3,TRBV10-3,.,CAIRLAGDLDTQYF,TGTGCCATCAGACTAGCGGGAGACCTCGATACGCAGTATTTT
.,TRBJ2-6,TRBV10-3,.,CAISDRRSGANVLTF,TGTGCCATCAGTGACCGCAGGTCGGGGGCCAACGTCCTGACTTTC
.,TRBJ2-1,TRBV11-3,once,CASSPGLRSYNEQFF,TGTGCCAGCAGCCCAGGACTACGCTCCTACAATGAGCAGTTCTTC
.,TRBJ2-7,TRBV10-3,once,CAISESRDYYEQYF,TGTGCCATCAGTGAGTCGAGAGACTACTACGAGCAGTACTTC
TRBD1,TRBJ1-1,TRBV6-5,.,CASSYSRGTGVEDF,TGTGCCAGCAGTTACTCGAGGGGAACAGGGGTGGAGGATTTT
TRBD1,TRBJ2-1,TRBV7-8,.,CASSLRPVDREGNEQFF,TGTGCCAGCAGCTTGCGGCCGGTGGACAGGGAAGGCAATGAGCAGTTCTTC
.,TRBJ2-1,TRBV5-4,.,CASSFNPYNEQFF,TGTGCCAGCAGCTTCAACCCATACAATGAGCAGTTCTTC
.,TRBJ2-5,TRBV7-2,.,CASSFREPQETQYF,TGTGCCAGCAGCTTTCGTGAGCCTCAAGAGACCCAGTACTTC
.,TRBJ2-7,TRBV2,.,CASSAGQNGYEQYF,TGTGCCAGCAGTGCTGGGCAAAACGGCTACGAGCAGTACTTC
TRBD2,TRBJ2-1,TRBV5-4,.,CASSTTGTRSYNEQFF,TGTGCCAGCAGCACCACCGGGACTAGATCCTACAATGAGCAGTTCTTC
.,TRBJ1-3,TRBV4-1,.,CASSQNLPRRNTIYF,TGCGCCAGCAGCCAAAATCTCCCCCGTAGGAACACCATATATTTT
.,TRBJ2-7,TRBV5-1,once,CASSLEAGFSEQYF,TGCGCCAGCAGCTTGGAGGCCGGGTTTTCCGAGCAGTACTTC
.,TRBJ1-1,TRBV2,.,CASSTQNTEAFF,TGTGCCAGCAGTACACAGAACACTGAAGCTTTCTTT
.,TRBJ2-1,TRBV28,.,CASSFPGRGRNEQFF,TGTGCCAGCAGTTTTCCCGGGAGGGGGCGGAATGAGCAGTTCTTC